The 12 T cell receptor beta chains below were found in one sample sequenced in a study of T cell responses to AZD1222 COVID-19 vaccine. Profiling relied on immunoSEQ multiplex PCR, and the TCRdb table lists in-frame clones only, not all of them. The sample records some 150,000 clones, around nine tenths being singletons. The sequencing here drew on peripheral blood, taken on day 0 of AZD1222 vaccination. All receptors derive from an adult in good health.

Only one count was recorded for this clone. The chain couples TRBV3-1 (or the pseudogene TRBV3-2) to TRBJ1-1; D is possibly TRBD1 (5 bases). Trimming took off 7 bases at V and 7 bases at J, with 10 bases between the two ends. Germline lookup yields CDR1 LGHDT and CDR2 YNNKEL (reference sequence). The CDR3 length is 11 residues. The CDR3 sequence is CASTDRREAFF. The DNA for the CDR3 is TGTGCCAGCACCGACAGACGTGAAGCTTTCTTT.

The chain combines TRBV5-4 with TRBJ2-5; D not resolved. The V end was cut by 2 bases, the J end by 5 bases, with 10 bases between. Per the germline V gene, CDR1 is SGHNT and CDR2 is YYREEE (reference sequence). This CDR3 is 13 amino acids long. The CDR3 loop reads CASSFSIRETQYF. The DNA of the CDR3 is TGTGCCAGCAGCTTCTCTATAAGGGAGACCCAGTACTTC.

The chain carries TRBV28 and TRBJ2-2, with a possible D match to TRBD1 (6 bases). Per germline, CDR1 MDHEN and CDR2 SYDVKM. This CDR3 has 14 residues. Trimming cost V 2 bases and J 4 bases, with 8 bases left between them. The CDR3, as DNA: TGTGCCAGCAGTTTAGAGGGGGTCACCGGGGAGCTGTTTTTT. It encodes CASSLEGVTGELFF.

The J gene is TRBJ2-1, the V gene TRBV5-1; D is unclear. CDR1 is SGHRS, CDR2 YFSETQ, per germline. V lost 1 base and J lost 8, with 4 bases in between. The CDR3 contains 11 residues. The CDR3 nucleotides read TGCGCCAGCAGCTTGTATGATGAGCAGTTCTTC. This sequence encodes CASSLYDEQFF.

V gene TRBV29-1 combines with J gene TRBJ2-1, with TRBD2 identical over 10 bases. The CDR3 consists of 14 residues. The germline V gene encodes CDR1 SQVTM and CDR2 ANQGSEA. V shed 6 bases and J 4 bases; nucleotides not matched to a gene: 6. The CDR3 sequence: CSVLSGRGYNEQFF. The CDR3 DNA reads as TGCAGCGTCCTCAGCGGGAGGGGGTACAATGAGCAGTTCTTC.

V usage is TRBV10-1 and J usage is TRBJ2-5; TRBD1 matches at 9 bases. V lost 8 bases and J lost 1; bases outside the gene matches: 17. Germline CDR1 reads WNHNN; CDR2 reads SYGVQD (reference sequence). CDR3 length equals 18 residues. The CDR3 spells CASLPGTGRRGCQETQYF. For the CDR3, the DNA is TGCGCCAGCCTTCCCGGGACAGGGCGGAGAGGGTGCCAAGAGACCCAGTACTTC.

This chain joins TRBV4-3 and TRBJ1-4; 11 bases agree with TRBD1. Trimming took 1 base from V and 6 from J; bases not matched to a gene: 4. Germline CDR1 reads LGHNA; CDR2 reads YSLEER. CDR3 length: 16 residues. Here the CDR3 reads CASSQGLGQGDEKLFF. CDR3 DNA: TGCGCCAGCAGCCAAGGATTGGGACAGGGGGATGAAAAACTGTTTTTT.

This sequence joins TRBV24-1 and TRBJ1-5; 8 positions agree with TRBD1. CDR1 is KGHDR, CDR2 SFDVKD, per germline. The V and J ends lost 5 bases and 4 bases, in that order; junction bases with no gene match: 6. The CDR3 is 15 amino acids. CDR3 bases: TGTGCCACCAGTGCCCGGGACAGGAGAAATCAGCCCCAGCATTTT. It is translated as CATSARDRRNQPQHF.

On this clone itself: Other DNA sequences within the sample encode an identical CDR3. The chain uses TRBV7-9 and TRBJ1-1; 8 nucleotides match TRBD1. The CDR3 is 14 amino acids. Unmatched junction bases numbered 6, after V lost 5 bases and J lost 4 bases. The germline CDR1 and CDR2 sequences are SEHNR and FQNEAQ (reference sequence). CDR3 sequence (DNA): TGTGCCAGCAGCCCGGACAGGGCCGGCACTGAAGCTTTCTTT. It translates to CASSPDRAGTEAFF.

The chain recombines TRBV9 with TRBJ2-1; D perhaps matches TRBD2 (6 bases). From germline, CDR1 is SGDLS and CDR2 YYNGEE. V was cut by 0 bases and J by 8 bases, with 15 bases left in between. The CDR3 sequence is 15 residues long. The CDR3 DNA reads as TGTGCCAGCAGCGTAGAAGGAGGGATCGGCGATGAGCAGTTCTTC. This encodes CASSVEGGIGDEQFF.

The J gene is TRBJ2-1, the V gene TRBV2; 10 bases line up with TRBD1. The CDR3 has 16 amino acids. The germline V gene has CDR1 SNHLY and CDR2 FYNNEI. The V segment lost 5 bases and the J segment 5 bases; nucleotides outside the gene matches: 9. CDR3 region: CASSTSGTGVHNEQFF. The CDR3 bases are TGTGCCAGCAGTACCTCCGGGACAGGGGTCCACAATGAGCAGTTCTTC. Drawing the rest from reference TRBV2 and TRBJ2-1, the complete variable domain is EPEVTQTPSHQVTQMGQEVILRCVPISNHLYFYWYRQILGQKVEFLVSFYNNEISEKSEIFDDQFSVERPDGSNFTLKIRSTKLEDSAMYFCASSTSGTGVHNEQFFGPGTRLTVL.

The V and J genes are TRBV27 and TRBJ1-3; possible D gene TRBD1, 6 bases. This CDR3 has 17 amino acids. Trimming took off 5 bases at V and 4 bases at J, with 21 bases between the two ends. Germline loops: CDR1 MNHEY, CDR2 SMNVEV (reference sequence). The CDR3 DNA is TGTGCCAGCAGTCAACGAAACCCCGGGACATTCGGAAACACCATATATTTT. It specifies CASSQRNPGTFGNTIYF.